These 25 T cell receptor beta chains share one sample of origin, sequenced in a study of beta chain features in type 1 diabetes. The authors reverse transcribed all of the isolated RNA, so sequencing captured expressed TCRB transcripts. Measured with immunoSEQ multiplex PCR; TCRdb has only the in-frame clones, and not every one. The sample has 120,000 to 150,000 clones; 6.9% are singletons. Sequencing input: central memory CD4+ T cells from blood. The receptors stem from a woman in her twenties or thirties in good health.

The rearrangement joins TRBV4-2 to TRBJ2-7; tentatively, D is TRBD1 (5 bases). Looked up from germline, CDR1 is LGHNA and CDR2 is YNFKEQ. The CDR3 covers 15 residues. Trimming cost V 1 base and J 3 bases, with 13 bases left between them. The CDR3 region is CASSQGAQEGYEQYF. The DNA for the CDR3 is TGTGCCAGCAGCCAAGGGGCACAGGAAGGCTACGAGCAGTACTTC.

In its sample, this clone was seen a few times. This sequence joins TRBV14 and TRBJ2-7; the D gene is possibly TRBD2 (6 bases). The CDR3 loop spans 16 amino acids. V was cut by 1 base and J by 1 base, with 14 bases left in between. CDR1 and CDR2 from the germline V gene are SGHDN and FVKESK. CDR3 bases: TGTGCCAGCAGCCAAGGCGGGGCAGGGAGATCCTACGAGCAGTACTTC. Translated, it gives CASSQGGAGRSYEQYF.

The chain recombines TRBV5-6 with TRBJ2-5; no definite D call. The germline V and J ends were trimmed by 2 bases and 2 bases, with 13 bases remaining between them. The CDR3 totals 15 residues. Germline V CDR1 and CDR2: SGHDT, YYEEEE. CDR3 sequence: CASSFATEPQETQYF. In DNA, the CDR3 is TGTGCCAGCAGCTTTGCAACCGAGCCACAAGAGACCCAGTACTTC.

This clone was observed many times. The J gene is TRBJ2-1, the V gene TRBV11-2; 10 bases are a match to TRBD1. J lost 9 bases, V lost 5 bases, and 7 bases had no gene match. The CDR3 length is 14 residues. From germline, CDR1 is SGHAT and CDR2 FQNNGV. The CDR3 DNA follows: TGTGCCAGCAGCAGCCTGGGACAGGGGTCTGAGCAGTTCTTC. Translating gives CASSSLGQGSEQFF.

This clone was observed a few times. The rearrangement links TRBV11-2 to TRBJ2-1, with a weak D call TRBD2 (6 bases). Trimming pared 5 bases from V and 0 bases from J, leaving 11 bases between. Per germline, CDR1 SGHAT and CDR2 FQNNGV. CDR3 length: 15 residues. CDR3 loop: CASSRDFSSYNEQFF. The CDR3 DNA reads TGTGCCAGCAGCCGGGACTTTAGCTCCTACAATGAGCAGTTCTTC.

The sample holds a few counts of this clone. The chain has TRBV9 and TRBJ2-1; 8 bases are shared with TRBD2. From germline, CDR1 is SGDLS and CDR2 YYNGEE. There are 16 residues in the CDR3. V was clipped by 0 bases and J by 7 bases; unmatched bases: 9. In nucleotides, the CDR3 is TGTGCCAGCAGCGTAGAAGGCGGGAGGACTCATAATGAGCAGTTCTTC. Protein sequence: CASSVEGGRTHNEQFF.

This clone came up many times. This chain links TRBV20-1 with TRBJ2-1, with 8 bases fitting TRBD2. CDR1 is DFQATT, CDR2 SNEGSKA, per germline (reference sequence). The CDR3 extends over 10 amino acids. V shed 5 bases, J shed 15 bases, and the junction held 6 bases outside the gene matches. The chain's CDR3 is CSAQRERVFF. CDR3 in DNA: TGCAGTGCTCAGCGGGAGAGGGTGTTCTTC.

This sequence joins TRBV19 and TRBJ2-1, with TRBD2 as a possible D gene (6 bases). There are 16 residues in the CDR3. CDR1 and CDR2 (germline): LNHDA, SQIVND (reference sequence). V lost 5 bases and J 0 bases, leaving 14 bases between the germline ends. CDR3 in DNA: TGTGCCAGTAGTTTTAGCGGCCAGAGCTCCTACAATGAGCAGTTCTTC. Translation gives CASSFSGQSSYNEQFF.

The genes are TRBV7-9 and TRBJ2-6; 7 bases line up with TRBD1. The germline gives CDR1 SEHNR, CDR2 FQNEAQ (reference sequence). The CDR3 is 15 residues long. V lost 5 bases and J lost 4; bases outside the gene matches: 5. CDR3 DNA: TGTGCCAGCAGCCACGACAGGGCCGGGGCCAACGTCCTGACTTTC. It is translated as CASSHDRAGANVLTF. Full variable domain (remainder filled in from reference TRBV7-9 and TRBJ2-6): DTGVSQNPRHKITKRGQNVTFRCDPISEHNRLYWYRQTLGQGPEFLTYFQNEAQLEKSRLLSDRFSAERPKGSFSTLEIQRTEQGDSAMYLCASSHDRAGANVLTFGAGSRLTVL.

The table lists this clone with a few counts. The V and J genes are TRBV7-9 and TRBJ1-2; TRBD1 matches at 9 bases. There are 16 residues in the CDR3. Looked up from germline, CDR1 is SEHNR and CDR2 is FQNEAQ (reference sequence). Trimming at V came to 5 bases and at J to 5 bases, leaving 12 bases not matched to a gene. The DNA of the CDR3 is TGTGCCAGCAGCGCCTTTCCCGGACAGGGGACATATGGCTACACCTTC. Its protein product is CASSAFPGQGTYGYTF.

J is TRBJ2-3 and V is TRBV6-5; perhaps TRBD2 as D (6 bases). This CDR3 comprises 16 residues. The V end lost 2 bases, the J end lost 4 bases, and 16 bases lay between the germline ends. Germline V gene data show CDR1 as MNHEY and CDR2 as SVGAGI. The CDR3 region is CASSYGVAELPDTQYF. DNA of the CDR3: TGTGCCAGCAGTTACGGGGTAGCGGAGTTGCCAGATACGCAGTATTTT.

V gene TRBV5-4 combines with J gene TRBJ2-1; maybe TRBD2 (5 bases). This CDR3 has 11 residues. V was trimmed by 4 bases and J by 10 bases, leaving 9 bases between them. Germline values: CDR1 SGHNT, CDR2 YYREEE (reference sequence). This CDR3 reads CASSLSGEQFF. As DNA, the CDR3 is TGTGCCAGCAGCCTGTCGGGGGAGCAGTTCTTC.

This clone was seen a handful of times. The chain has TRBV28 and TRBJ1-2, with a tentative D call TRBD1 (6 bases). The CDR3 covers 14 residues. The V and J ends lost 2 bases and 7 bases respectively, with 14 bases between them. Germline loops: CDR1 MDHEN, CDR2 SYDVKM. This chain's CDR3 is CASSLAQGIFGYTF. In DNA form, the CDR3 reads TGTGCCAGCAGTTTAGCACAGGGTATTTTTGGCTACACCTTC.

This clone was seen a handful of times. This chain joins TRBV7-2 and TRBJ2-2, with 10 bases aligning to TRBD1. The CDR3 contains 15 residues. The junction had 4 bases not matched to a gene; V was cut back by 5 bases and J by 4 bases. Germline assignment: CDR1 SGHTA and CDR2 FQGNSA. The CDR3 DNA reads TGTGCCAGCAGCGGGACAGGGGCGGGCACCGGGGAGCTGTTTTTT. Translated, it gives CASSGTGAGTGELFF.

The rearrangement links TRBV20-1 to TRBJ2-3; D is unclear. In germline, CDR1 is DFQATT, CDR2 SNEGSKA (reference sequence). Trimming stripped 6 bases from V and 2 bases from J, with 6 bases between. This CDR3 contains 11 residues. The CDR3 region has the DNA TGCAGTGCCCCCCTCACAGATACGCAGTATTTT. Translation: CSAPLTDTQYF.

Points on this clone: The junction differs from germline at one of its ends, possibly a read error. The chain uses TRBV10-3 and TRBJ2-6, with D maybe TRBD1 (6 bases). CDR3 length: 18 amino acids. CDR1 and CDR2 (germline): ENHRY, SYGVKD. As DNA, the CDR3 is TGTGCCAGCAGTCCAAGACAGGTCAAGTCGGCTGGGGCCAACGTCCTGACTTTC. Its protein is CASSPRQVKSAGANVLTF.

The gene calls are TRBV6-5 and TRBJ2-7; 10 bases line up with TRBD1. The CDR3 length is 15 residues. Germline lookup yields CDR1 MNHEY and CDR2 SVGAGI. After removal of 0 bases from V and 7 bases from J, the junction contained 6 bases not matched to a gene. CDR3 bases: TGTGCCAGCAGTTACTCGGGACAGGGGCCTGGGGAGCAGTACTTC. As protein: CASSYSGQGPGEQYF.

The chain recombines TRBV6-1 with TRBJ2-6, with a weak D call TRBD1 (6 bases). The CDR3 is 17 amino acids. Germline V lookup: CDR1 MNHNS, CDR2 SASEGT. Trimming removed 2 bases at V and 0 bases at J, with 11 bases between. CDR3 sequence: CASSERDTFSGANVLTF. As DNA, the CDR3 is TGTGCCAGCAGTGAACGGGACACCTTCTCTGGGGCCAACGTCCTGACTTTC.

The chain recombines TRBV4-1 with TRBJ2-1; 8 bases match TRBD2. V gave up 1 base and J gave up 4 bases; unmatched junction bases: 9. The V gene's germline CDR1 is MGHRA and CDR2 YSYEKL. The CDR3 is 17 amino acids. As DNA, the CDR3 is TGCGCCAGCAGCCAAGGTGGCGTAGCGGGAAGATACAATGAGCAGTTCTTC. The encoded protein is CASSQGGVAGRYNEQFF.

This rearrangement joins TRBV7-3 to TRBJ2-7; weak D call: TRBD1 (6 bases). Germline V lookup: CDR1 SGHTA, CDR2 FQGTGA. The CDR3 totals 15 residues. V lost 3 bases, J lost 1 base, and 13 bases lay in between. CDR3 sequence (DNA): TGTGCCAGCAGCTTTTCCTCGGACAGTTCCTACGAGCAGTACTTC. As protein: CASSFSSDSSYEQYF. Full variable domain (remainder filled in from reference TRBV7-3 and TRBJ2-7): GAGVSQTPSNKVTEKGKYVELRCDPISGHTALYWYRQSLGQGPEFLIYFQGTGAADDSGLPNDRFFAVRPEGSVSTLKIQRTERGDSAVYLCASSFSSDSSYEQYFGPGTRLTVT.

The J gene is TRBJ2-7, the V gene TRBV4-3; 13 bases align to TRBD2. V shed 3 bases and J 5 bases; nucleotides not matched to a gene: 7. The CDR3 consists of 16 residues. The germline V gene encodes CDR1 LGHNA and CDR2 YSLEER. This chain's CDR3 is CASSQRLAGGGHEQYF. The CDR3 bases are TGCGCCAGCAGCCAGAGACTAGCGGGAGGAGGCCACGAGCAGTACTTC.

This clone was picked up many times. The rearrangement uses TRBV7-2 and TRBJ2-3; no firm D call. The germline V gene has CDR1 SGHTA and CDR2 FQGNSA. Trimming shortened V by 6 bases and J by 0 bases, and 16 bases separated the two germline ends. This CDR3 has 16 residues. This chain's CDR3 is CASRVEAVSSTDTQYF. CDR3 nucleotide sequence: TGTGCCAGCAGAGTAGAGGCGGTCTCTAGCACAGATACGCAGTATTTT. The variable domain in full, with the rest retrieved from reference TRBV7-2 and TRBJ2-3, is GAGVSQSPSNKVTEKGKDVELRCDPISGHTALYWYRQSLGQGLEFLIYFQGNSAPDKSGLPSDRFSAERTGGSVSTLTIQRTQQEDSAVYLCASRVEAVSSTDTQYFGPGTRLTVL.

Only a few counts were recorded for this clone. The genes are TRBV28 and TRBJ2-7; 8 bases fit TRBD1. Germline V gene sequence: CDR1 MDHEN, CDR2 SYDVKM. Losses at the gene ends were 3 bases for V and 7 bases for J; bases not matched to a gene: 8. The CDR3 runs to 14 residues. The CDR3 DNA sequence: TGTGCCAGCAGTTTGGGACAGGAGGGGCGGGAGCAGTACTTC. Amino acid sequence: CASSLGQEGREQYF.

This chain connects TRBV9 to TRBJ1-4; 7 bases are a match to TRBD1. Germline CDR1 reads SGDLS; CDR2 reads YYNGEE. Trimming removed 0 bases from V and 6 bases from J; junction bases left unmatched: 5. The CDR3 has 15 amino acids. DNA for the CDR3: TGTGCCAGCAGCGTAGACGAGGGGGCTTATGAAAAACTGTTTTTT. Encoded protein: CASSVDEGAYEKLFF. Full variable domain (rest looked up from reference TRBV9 and TRBJ1-4): DSGVTQTPKHLITATGQRVTLRCSPRSGDLSVYWYQQSLDQGLQFLIQYYNGEERAKGNILERFSAQQFPDLHSELNLSSLELGDSALYFCASSVDEGAYEKLFFGSGTQLSVL.

This clone has ten or more counts. The rearrangement uses TRBV28 and TRBJ2-1; TRBD1 is a possible D gene (5 bases). The ends were cut back, 3 bases at V and 7 bases at J, with 10 bases in the middle. Per germline, CDR1 MDHEN and CDR2 SYDVKM. This CDR3 comprises 13 residues. The DNA of the CDR3 is TGTGCCAGCAGTTTCCCCGCAGGGAATGAGCAGTTCTTC. Translating gives CASSFPAGNEQFF.